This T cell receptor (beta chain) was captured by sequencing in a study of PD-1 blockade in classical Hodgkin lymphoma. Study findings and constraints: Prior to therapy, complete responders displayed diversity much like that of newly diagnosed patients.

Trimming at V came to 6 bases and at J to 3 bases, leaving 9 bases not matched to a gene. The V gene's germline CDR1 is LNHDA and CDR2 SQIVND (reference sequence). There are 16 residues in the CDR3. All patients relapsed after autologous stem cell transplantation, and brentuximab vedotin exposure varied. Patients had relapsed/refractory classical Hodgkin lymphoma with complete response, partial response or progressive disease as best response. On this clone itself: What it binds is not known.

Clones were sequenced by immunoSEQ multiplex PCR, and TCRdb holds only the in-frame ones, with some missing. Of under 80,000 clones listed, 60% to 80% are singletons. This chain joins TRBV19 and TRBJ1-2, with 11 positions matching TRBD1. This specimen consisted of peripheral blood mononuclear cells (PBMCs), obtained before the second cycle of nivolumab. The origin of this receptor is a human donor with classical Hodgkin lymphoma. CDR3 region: CASSALPGQGDYGYTF. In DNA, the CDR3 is TGTGCCAGTAGCGCCCTTCCGGGACAGGGGGACTATGGCTACACCTTC.